This T cell receptor beta chain was identified in a study of T cell responses to AZD1222 COVID-19 vaccine (dated by TCRdb to the early 2020s). General notes on the study: AZD1222 recipients given second doses at about 4 weeks or at about 12 weeks were pooled, since spike-specific TCR depth and breadth were not found to differ between the two schedules. Trial participants were enrolled by age into 18-55, 56-69 and 70-plus year subgroups, with 148, 28 and 57 TCR-sequenced participants respectively. A total of just over 230 trial participants underwent TCR sequencing, of whom 200 to 220 had received two doses of AZD1222 and roughly 26 had received two doses of the MenACWY control vaccine.

Study-wide findings and limitations: Spike-specific TCR breadth and depth rose significantly after two AZD1222 doses compared with day 0 and with MenACWY recipients. Conclusions about previously exposed vaccinees are limited because only five to seven AZD1222 recipients were SARS-CoV-2 seropositive at baseline. Epitopes outside the regions mutated in the B.1.351 and B.1.1.7 variants were reportedly recognized by nearly half of the unique spike-specific TCRs. Because no samples from the day 14 peak response were available, repertoires could be characterized only after the peak T cell response. The 56-69-year group was small, and its depth increase did not reach significance, likely because of low power. The vaccine-associated CD4 TCRs covered the entire spike protein, and the dominant responses fell in regions 160-218 and 743-854. Participants were mostly white British, with more females than males. The authors suggested clonal diversity may have been underestimated.

The time point label, as the study defines it: baseline before first vaccination. Vaccinee samples were obtained from the UK trials COV001 and COV002, which included a single-blind randomized controlled phase 2/3 trial of AZD1222 (ChAdOx1 nCoV-19) in healthy adults. Trial participant PBMC samples were collected at day 0 and day 28 after the second dose for TCRbeta chain sequencing. With regard to this clone: Its antigen specificity is not known. The input lacks base qualities; no much larger clone sits a single base away.

The CDR3 regions of human TCRbeta chains were analyzed by immunosequencing. Processing in the source paper ran as follows. TCRs in the repertoires were compared against a reference library of SARS-CoV-2-specific TCRs that had been generated with the MIRA antigen-specificity platform. Breadth was defined as the fraction of unique TCRs that were SARS-CoV-2-associated. Depth was defined as the fraction of total T cells that were SARS-CoV-2-associated. Using the MIRA data, every spike-specific TCR was mapped to the spike region that the TCR reacted to and assigned to either a CD4 or a CD8 class. Log10-transformed breadth and depth values were compared by one-way ANOVA with Sidak's multiple comparisons tests. TCRdb holds this immuneACCESS table with in-frame rearrangements only. Some clones are missing; in checked studies, unresolved V genes explain under half, and the rest has no known cause. V and J calls and clone size come straight from that table; D and trimming were deduced from the DNA. This sample gives 140,000 to 150,000 clones in total; 80% to 90% of them show up just once. Around 4.9% of the sample is taken by the ten largest.

Ends trimmed: V by 3 bases, J by 7 bases; bases unmatched to a gene: 16. The CDR3, from cysteine to phenylalanine, totals 18 residues. Solely the CDR3 DNA is kept, with 54 bases framed from the first base. The germline V gene provides CDR1 SGHTA and CDR2 FQGNSA. The chain uses TRBV7-2 and TRBJ2-5; 11 nucleotides in the junction match TRBD1. The input for sequencing was peripheral blood, taken on day 0 of AZD1222 vaccination. The sequence was obtained from an adult in good health. The nucleotide sequence is given as TGTGCCAGCAGCTTCCGGGACAGGGGGTTTGGGGGAATAGCGACCCAGTACTTC. Its product reads: CASSFRDRGFGGIATQYF.